Reported below is one T cell receptor beta chain. Its antigen is not known. The sample belongs to a study of shared clonotypes between healthy human individuals. Study-wide background: A couple of women and three men aged 18 to 49 made up the donors.

The germline V gene encodes CDR1 SGHVS and CDR2 FQNEAQ. The CDR3 has 16 amino acids. V trimming: 5 bases; J trimming: 2 bases; junction bases outside the gene matches: 12. Repertoires were generated with immunoSEQ multiplex PCR, while TCRdb's copy carries only in-frame clones and drops some. In the table there are 110,000 or so clones, 68% of which are singletons. The study, taken as a whole, reports: As a rule, naive subsets had a larger estimated richness than memory subsets. Rarefaction indicated that sorted-subset sequencing remained incomplete although depth was large. With few donors, the genetic and exposure-history diversity represented was limited.

This TCR was recovered from a woman in her thirties in good health. Specimen: memory CD8+ T cells sorted from blood. The sample's subset: CD45RO+ cells pooled with CCR7-negative TemRA cells. The rearrangement links TRBV7-8 to TRBJ2-7; TRBD2 aligns across 7 bases. The CDR3 nucleotides read TGTGCCAGCAGCCAAGAAGGGGCGGGAGATCCCTACGAGCAGTACTTC. Translating gives CASSQEGAGDPYEQYF.